This TCR beta chain was observed in a study of T cells after posttransplantation cyclophosphamide. This clone occurred many times. Its antigen is unidentified. TCRdb keeps only in-frame clones here, not all; method: immunoSEQ multiplex PCR. This sample has roughly 45,000 clones, each found more than once. General study findings and limits: After PTCy, TRB diversity resembled that of CNI/methotrexate controls. Tissue-infiltrating T cells from skin or gut overlapped little with blood T cells. Later post-transplant blood repertoires were often dominated by donor CD8+ memory clones.

V lost 5 bases and J lost 0, with 11 bases in between. The CDR3 has 16 amino acids. Per germline, CDR1 SGHAT and CDR2 FQNNGV. Peripheral blood was collected from the related graft donor on the marrow donation day. The origin of this receptor is a middle-aged man in good health, CMV-negative, and a related stem cell transplant donor. Sequencing was done on a sample of PBMCs. The chain recombines TRBV11-2 with TRBJ2-6, with no clear D. The CDR3 nucleotides are TGTGCCAGCAGCCCGAGGATGCACTCTGGGGCCAACGTCCTGACTTTC. Protein product: CASSPRMHSGANVLTF.